This T cell receptor beta chain came from a study of blood T cell repertoires in COVID-19. Study as a whole: There were acute and convalescent COVID-19 samples, and they came from the United States, Italy and Spain. T cells, B-cell-depleted T cells, or PBMCs provided the cDNA or gDNA that served as material.

How the authors handled the data: The assay estimated nucleated cells by amplifying reference gene primers. TCRdb keeps only in-frame clones here, not all; method: immunoSEQ multiplex PCR. V and J calls and clone size are those listed in that table; D and trimming were worked out from the DNA. The table includes roughly 250,000 clones, roughly 82% detected once. V was cut by 4 bases and J by 3 bases, with 14 bases left in between. Germline CDR1 is SGHRS and CDR2 is YFSETQ. This CDR3 has 14 residues. The sample taken for sequencing was peripheral blood. The sequence derives from a woman older than 75 with active or convalescent COVID-19. This chain links TRBV5-1 with TRBJ2-7; D is perhaps TRBD1 (6 bases). This CDR3 reads CASSQETGFYEQYF. In DNA, the CDR3 is TGCGCCAGCAGCCAGGAAACAGGGTTCTACGAGCAGTACTTC. Looking up the rest from reference TRBV5-1 and TRBJ2-7 gives the full variable domain: KAGVTQTPRYLIKTRGQQVTLSCSPISGHRSVSWYQQTPGQGLQFLFEYFSETQRNKGNFPGRFSGRQFSNSRSEMNVSTLELGDSALYLCASSQETGFYEQYFGPGTRLTVT.